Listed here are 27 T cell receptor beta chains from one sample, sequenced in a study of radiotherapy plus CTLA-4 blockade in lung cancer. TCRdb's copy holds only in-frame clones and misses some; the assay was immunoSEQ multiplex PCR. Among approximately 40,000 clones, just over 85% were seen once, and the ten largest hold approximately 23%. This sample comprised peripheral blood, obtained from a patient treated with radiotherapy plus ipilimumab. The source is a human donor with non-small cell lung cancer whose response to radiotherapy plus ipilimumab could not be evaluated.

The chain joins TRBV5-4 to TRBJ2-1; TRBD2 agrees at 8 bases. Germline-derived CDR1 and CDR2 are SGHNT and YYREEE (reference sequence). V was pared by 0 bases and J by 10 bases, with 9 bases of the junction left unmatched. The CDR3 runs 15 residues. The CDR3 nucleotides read TGTGCCAGCAGCTTGGATGGGTCGGCGGGAGGCGAGCAGTTCTTC. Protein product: CASSLDGSAGGEQFF.

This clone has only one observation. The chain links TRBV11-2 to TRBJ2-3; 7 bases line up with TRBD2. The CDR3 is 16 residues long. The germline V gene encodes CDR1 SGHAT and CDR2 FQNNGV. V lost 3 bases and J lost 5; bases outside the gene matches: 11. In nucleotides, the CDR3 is TGTGCCAGCAGCTTCTCGAGCGGGGCTGGGGAAGATACGCAGTATTTT. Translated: CASSFSSGAGEDTQYF.

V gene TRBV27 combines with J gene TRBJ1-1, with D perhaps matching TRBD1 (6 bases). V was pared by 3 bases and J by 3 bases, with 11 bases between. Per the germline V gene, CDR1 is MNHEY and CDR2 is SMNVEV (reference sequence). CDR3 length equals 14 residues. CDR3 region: CASSFHREYTEAFF. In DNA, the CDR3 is TGTGCCAGCAGTTTCCACAGGGAGTACACTGAAGCTTTCTTT.

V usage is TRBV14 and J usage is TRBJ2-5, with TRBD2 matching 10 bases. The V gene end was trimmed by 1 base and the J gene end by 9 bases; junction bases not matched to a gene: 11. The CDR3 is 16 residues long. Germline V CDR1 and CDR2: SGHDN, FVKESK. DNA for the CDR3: TGTGCCAGCAGCCAAGCTTTGGGTAGCGGGGGGTCCCCCCAGTACTTC. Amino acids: CASSQALGSGGSPQYF.

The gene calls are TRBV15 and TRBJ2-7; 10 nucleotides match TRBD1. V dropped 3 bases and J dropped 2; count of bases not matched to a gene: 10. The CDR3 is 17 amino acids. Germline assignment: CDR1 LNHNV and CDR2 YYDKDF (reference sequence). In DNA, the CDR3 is TGTGCCACCAGCAGGGAATCCACCGGGACAGGGGCCTACGAGCAGTACTTC. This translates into CATSRESTGTGAYEQYF.

The CDR3 nucleotides read TGTGCCAGTAGTATAGCTGGGGGGGGGCCAGATACGCAGTATTTT. It translates to CASSIAGGGPDTQYF. V usage is TRBV19 and J usage is TRBJ2-3, with a tentative D call TRBD2 (7 bases). The V gene's germline CDR1 is LNHDA and CDR2 SQIVND (reference sequence). The CDR3 has 15 residues. V was cut by 1 base and J by 4 bases, with 12 bases left in between.

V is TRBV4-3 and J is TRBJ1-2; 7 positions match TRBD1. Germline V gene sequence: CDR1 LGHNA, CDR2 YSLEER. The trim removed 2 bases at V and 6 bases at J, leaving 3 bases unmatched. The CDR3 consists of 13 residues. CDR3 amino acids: CASSQYTGDGYTF. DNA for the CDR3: TGCGCCAGCAGCCAATATACAGGGGATGGCTACACCTTC.

The CDR3 region has the DNA TGTGCCAGCAGCGATAAGAGGGCGGGGGTGCCCGGGGAGCTGTTTTTT. This translates into CASSDKRAGVPGELFF. The chain uses TRBV7-8 and TRBJ2-2; 7 bases fit TRBD2. The CDR3 extends over 16 amino acids. With V trimmed by 5 bases and J by 6 bases, 12 bases remained unmatched. Germline CDR1 reads SGHVS; CDR2 reads FQNEAQ.

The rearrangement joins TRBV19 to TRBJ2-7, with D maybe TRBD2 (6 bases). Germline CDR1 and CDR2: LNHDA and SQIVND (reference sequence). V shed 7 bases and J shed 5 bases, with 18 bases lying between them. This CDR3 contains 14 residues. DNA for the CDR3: TGTGCCAGTACCCCGGACGGGGGACGGAACGAGCAGTACTTC. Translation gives CASTPDGGRNEQYF.

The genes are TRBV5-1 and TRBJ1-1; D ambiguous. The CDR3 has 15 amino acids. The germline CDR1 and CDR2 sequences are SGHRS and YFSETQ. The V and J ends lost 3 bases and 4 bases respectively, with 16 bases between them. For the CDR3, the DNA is TGCGCCAGCAGCTCGAGTATCGGGTTGTCCACTGAAGCTTTCTTT. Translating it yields CASSSSIGLSTEAFF.

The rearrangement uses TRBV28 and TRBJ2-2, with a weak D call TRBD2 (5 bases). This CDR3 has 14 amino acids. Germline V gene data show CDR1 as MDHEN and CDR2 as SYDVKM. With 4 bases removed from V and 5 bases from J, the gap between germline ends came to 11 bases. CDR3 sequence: CASSSYEGTGELFF. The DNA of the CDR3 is TGTGCCAGCAGTTCGTATGAGGGAACCGGGGAGCTGTTTTTT.

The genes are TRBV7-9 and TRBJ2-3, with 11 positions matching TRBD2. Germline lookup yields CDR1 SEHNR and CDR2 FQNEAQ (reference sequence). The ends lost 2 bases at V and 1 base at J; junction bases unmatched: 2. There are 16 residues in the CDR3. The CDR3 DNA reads TGTGCCAGCAGCTTACCGACTAGCGGGGGCACAGATACGCAGTATTTT. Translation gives CASSLPTSGGTDTQYF.

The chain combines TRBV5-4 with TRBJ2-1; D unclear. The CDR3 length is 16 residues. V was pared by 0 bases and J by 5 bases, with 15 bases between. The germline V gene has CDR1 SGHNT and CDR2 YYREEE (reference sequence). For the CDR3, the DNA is TGTGCCAGCAGCTTGGGTGGGCAGGCCGGCCACAATGAGCAGTTCTTC. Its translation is CASSLGGQAGHNEQFF. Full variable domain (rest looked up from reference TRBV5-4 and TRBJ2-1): ETGVTQSPTHLIKTRGQQVTLRCSSQSGHNTVSWYQQALGQGPQFIFQYYREEENGRGNFPPRFSGLQFPNYSSELNVNALELDDSALYLCASSLGGQAGHNEQFFGPGTRLTVL.

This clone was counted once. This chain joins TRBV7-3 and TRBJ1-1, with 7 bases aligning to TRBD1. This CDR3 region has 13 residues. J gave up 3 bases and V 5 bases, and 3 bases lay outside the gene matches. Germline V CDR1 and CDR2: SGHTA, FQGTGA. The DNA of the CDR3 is TGTGCCAGCAGCCTCGACAGGGACACTGAAGCTTTCTTT. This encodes CASSLDRDTEAFF.

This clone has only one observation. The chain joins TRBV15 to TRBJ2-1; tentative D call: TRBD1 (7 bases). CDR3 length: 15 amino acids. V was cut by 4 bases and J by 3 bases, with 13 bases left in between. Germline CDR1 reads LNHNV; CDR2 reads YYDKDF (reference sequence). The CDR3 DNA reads TGTGCCACCAGCAAAGGCAGGGGGGACTACAATGAGCAGTTCTTC. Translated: CATSKGRGDYNEQFF.

DNA for the CDR3: TGTGCCAGCAGCCCCCCCCTTGGGGGGGGCCGGTTACAGCAGTTCTTC. It translates to CASSPPLGGGRLQQFF. V gene TRBV5-4 combines with J gene TRBJ2-1; perhaps TRBD2 as D (7 bases). V was cut by 4 bases and J by 11 bases, with 25 bases left in between. CDR3 size: 16 residues. Germline values: CDR1 SGHNT, CDR2 YYREEE (reference sequence).

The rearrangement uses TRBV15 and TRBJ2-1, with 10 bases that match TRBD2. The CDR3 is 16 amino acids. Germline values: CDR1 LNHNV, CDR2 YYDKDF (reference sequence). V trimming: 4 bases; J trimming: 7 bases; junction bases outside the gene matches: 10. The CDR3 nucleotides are TGTGCCACCAGCACCAAACTAGCGGGGAAAGGGAATGAGCAGTTCTTC. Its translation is CATSTKLAGKGNEQFF.

This CDR3 reads CASSLTSVNNAQYF. The CDR3 DNA sequence: TGCGCCAGCAGCCTTACTAGCGTTAACAACGCGCAGTACTTC. The chain recombines TRBV5-1 with TRBJ2-7, with 7 bases fitting TRBD2. The CDR3 runs to 14 residues. Trimming took 4 bases from V and 9 from J; bases not matched to a gene: 13. Germline V gene sequence: CDR1 SGHRS, CDR2 YFSETQ.

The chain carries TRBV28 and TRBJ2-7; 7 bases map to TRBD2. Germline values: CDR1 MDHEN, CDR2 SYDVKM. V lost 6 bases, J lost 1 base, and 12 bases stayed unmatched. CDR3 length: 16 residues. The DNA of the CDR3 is TGTGCCAGCAGGCCGGGACGTCGGCGGGAGTCCTACGAGCAGTACTTC. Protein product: CASRPGRRRESYEQYF.

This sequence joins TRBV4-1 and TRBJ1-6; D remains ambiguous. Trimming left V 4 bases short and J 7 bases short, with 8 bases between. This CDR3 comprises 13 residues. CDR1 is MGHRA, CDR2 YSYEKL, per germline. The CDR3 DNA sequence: TGCGCCAGCAGCCCATCCCAGAATTCACCCCTCCACTTT. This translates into CASSPSQNSPLHF.

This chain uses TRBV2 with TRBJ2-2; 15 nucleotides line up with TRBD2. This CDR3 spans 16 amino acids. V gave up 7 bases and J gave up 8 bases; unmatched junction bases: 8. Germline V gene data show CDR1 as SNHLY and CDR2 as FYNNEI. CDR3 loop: CASIAGLAGGVGELFF. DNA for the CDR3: TGTGCCAGCATCGCGGGACTAGCGGGGGGCGTGGGGGAGCTGTTTTTT.

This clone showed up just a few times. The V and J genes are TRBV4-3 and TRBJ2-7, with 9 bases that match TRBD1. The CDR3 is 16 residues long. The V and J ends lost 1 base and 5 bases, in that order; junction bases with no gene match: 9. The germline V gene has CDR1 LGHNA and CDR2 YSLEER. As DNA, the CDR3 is TGCGCCAGCAGCCAAGTCACCGGGACAGGGATCAACGAGCAGTACTTC. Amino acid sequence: CASSQVTGTGINEQYF.

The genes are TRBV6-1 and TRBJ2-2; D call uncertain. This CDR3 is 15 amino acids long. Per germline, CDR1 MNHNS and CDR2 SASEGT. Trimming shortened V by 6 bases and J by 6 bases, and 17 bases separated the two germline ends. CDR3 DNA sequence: TGTGCCAGCAGGAGCACGTACGCCCGGGCCGGGGAGCTGTTTTTT. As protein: CASRSTYARAGELFF.

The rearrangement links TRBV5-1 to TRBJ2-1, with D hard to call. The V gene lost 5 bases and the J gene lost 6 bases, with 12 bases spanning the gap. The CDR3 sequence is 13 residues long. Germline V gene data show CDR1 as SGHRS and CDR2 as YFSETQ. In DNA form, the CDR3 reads TGCGCCAGCAGGTTCCAAGCGACCAATGAGCAGTTCTTC. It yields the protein CASRFQATNEQFF.

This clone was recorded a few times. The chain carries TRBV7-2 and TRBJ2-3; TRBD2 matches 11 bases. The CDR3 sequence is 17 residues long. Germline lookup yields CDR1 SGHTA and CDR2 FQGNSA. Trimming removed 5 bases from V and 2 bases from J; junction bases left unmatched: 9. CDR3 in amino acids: CASSGAVAGGFTDTQYF. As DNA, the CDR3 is TGTGCCAGCAGCGGGGCCGTAGCGGGGGGGTTCACAGATACGCAGTATTTT.

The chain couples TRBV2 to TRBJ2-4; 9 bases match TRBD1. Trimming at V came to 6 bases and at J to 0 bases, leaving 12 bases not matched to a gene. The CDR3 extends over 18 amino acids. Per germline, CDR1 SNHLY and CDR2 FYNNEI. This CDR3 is CASSLGQGVPLAKNIQYF. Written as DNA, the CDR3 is TGTGCCAGCAGCCTGGGACAGGGCGTCCCTTTAGCCAAAAACATTCAGTACTTC.

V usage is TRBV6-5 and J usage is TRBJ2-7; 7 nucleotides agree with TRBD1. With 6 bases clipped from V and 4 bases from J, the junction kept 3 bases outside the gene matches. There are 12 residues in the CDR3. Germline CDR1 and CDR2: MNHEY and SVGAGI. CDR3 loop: CASRDRKYEQYF. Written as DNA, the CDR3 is TGTGCCAGCAGGGACAGGAAGTACGAGCAGTACTTC.